Sequencing of this TCR beta chain was carried out in a study of beta chain features in type 1 diabetes. Study summary: All samples together contributed almost 110,000,000 sorted cells for examination. Study-level points and caveats: The similarity of naive, central memory and Treg TCRB repertoires appeared greater among patients than among healthy donors. Moderate yet significant TCRB CDR3 shortening was seen in Type 1 diabetes patients in all four CD4+ subsets.

Sequenced material consisted of expressed TCRB transcripts (all of the isolated RNA was reverse transcribed). Sequencing of naive, central memory and regulatory T cell samples gave an average of approximately 3.8 million reads. TCRdb keeps only in-frame clones here, not all; method: immunoSEQ multiplex PCR. The sample holds roughly 150,000 clones; roughly 9% are singletons and the top ten take roughly 0.7%. In germline, CDR1 is MGHRA, CDR2 YSYEKL. The CDR3 totals 17 residues. Losses at the gene ends were 0 bases for V and 2 bases for J; bases not matched to a gene: 9. It was via CD45RO/CCR7/CD25/CD127/CD95/CD27 that CD4+ naive, central memory, regulatory and stem cell-like memory cells were sorted. Details on this clone: Its matching antigen is unknown.

This clonotype originated in a woman in her 30s with type 1 diabetes. The sequenced material came from central memory CD4+ T cells from blood. The chain has TRBV4-1 and TRBJ2-5; 7 positions match TRBD1. The CDR3 DNA reads as TGCGCCAGCAGCCAAGATCTACCGGGGACAGTTCAAGAGACCCAGTACTTC. This sequence encodes CASSQDLPGTVQETQYF.